This T cell receptor beta chain was obtained from a study of regulatory T cells in long-lasting Graves disease. Study as a whole: Prior antithyroid drug treatment in newly diagnosed Graves' patients lasted under 3 months.

Arm-PCR of CDR3 regions and iRepertoire HTBI primers were the basis on which TCR beta libraries were built. TCRdb re-called the multiplex PCR reads with MiXCR, one entry per CDR3 protein. There are under 250,000 distinct CDR3 sequences in the sample; around 21% occur only once, and roughly 14% lies in the top ten. This clonotype was found many times. Specified time point: newly diagnosed GD, antithyroid drugs for less than 3 months. The TCR library was prepared using RNA isolated from PBMCs. Per germline, CDR1 MNHEY and CDR2 SVGAGI. CDR3 size: 19 residues. The V gene lost 2 bases and the J gene lost 3 bases, with 23 bases spanning the gap.

The starting material was peripheral blood mononuclear cells (PBMCs), obtained at new diagnosis, from a patient treated with antithyroid drugs. The clonotype comes from a female donor with Graves disease. The chain is built from TRBV6-5 and TRBJ2-1, with D perhaps TRBD1 (7 bases). The CDR3 protein is CASSYHHRPGDSLYNEQFF. CDR3 sequence (DNA): TGTGCCAGCAGTTACCACCACCGGCCGGGGGACAGTCTCTACAATGAGCAGTTCTTC.